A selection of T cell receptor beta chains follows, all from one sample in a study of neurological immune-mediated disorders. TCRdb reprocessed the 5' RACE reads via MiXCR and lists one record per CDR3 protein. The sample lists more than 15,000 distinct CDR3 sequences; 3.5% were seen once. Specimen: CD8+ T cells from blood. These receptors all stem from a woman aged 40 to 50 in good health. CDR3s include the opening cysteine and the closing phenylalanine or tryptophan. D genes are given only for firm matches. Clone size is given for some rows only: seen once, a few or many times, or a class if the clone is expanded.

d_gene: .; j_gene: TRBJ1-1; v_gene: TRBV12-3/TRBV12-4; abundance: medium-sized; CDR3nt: TGTGCCAGTCTTTCGGGCTCTGAAGCTTTCTTT; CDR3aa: CASLSGSEAFF
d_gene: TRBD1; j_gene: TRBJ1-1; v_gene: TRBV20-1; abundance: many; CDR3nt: TGCAGTGCTAGAGTTCAGGGGGACTTGAAAGCTTTCTTT; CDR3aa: CSARVQGDLKAFF
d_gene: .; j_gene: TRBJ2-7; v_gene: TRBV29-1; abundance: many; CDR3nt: TGCAGCGTTGAAGATTCCCGCCCCCACGAGCAGTACTTC; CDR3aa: CSVEDSRPHEQYF
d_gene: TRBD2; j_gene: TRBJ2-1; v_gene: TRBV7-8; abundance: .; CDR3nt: TGTGCCAGCAGCTCCTTGAGGGGGACTAGCGCTTTCAATGAGCAGTTCTTC; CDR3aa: CASSSLRGTSAFNEQFF
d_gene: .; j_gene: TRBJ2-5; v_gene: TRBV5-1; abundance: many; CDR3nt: TGCGCCAGCAGCTTGGTTGTCCAAGAGACCCAGTACTTC; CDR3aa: CASSLVVQETQYF
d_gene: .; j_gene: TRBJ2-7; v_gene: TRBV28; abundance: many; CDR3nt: TGTGCCAGCAAGAACAGGGATTTCGGCGAGCAGTACTTC; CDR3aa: CASKNRDFGEQYF
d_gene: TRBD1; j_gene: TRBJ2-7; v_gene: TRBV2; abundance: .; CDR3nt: TGTGCCAGCAGCGCAGGGACAGGGTCCTACGAGCAGTACTTC; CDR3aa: CASSAGTGSYEQYF
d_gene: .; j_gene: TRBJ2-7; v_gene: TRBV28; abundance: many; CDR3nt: TGTGCCAGCAGTTTAAGTCAGGGCTACGAGCAGTACTTC; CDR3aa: CASSLSQGYEQYF
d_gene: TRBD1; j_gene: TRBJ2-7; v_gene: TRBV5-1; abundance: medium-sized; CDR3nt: TGCGCCAGCAGCCCCTATCCGGGACAGGGACCCTACGAGCAGTACTTC; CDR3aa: CASSPYPGQGPYEQYF
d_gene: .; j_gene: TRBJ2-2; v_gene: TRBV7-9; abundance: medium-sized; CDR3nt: TGTGCCAGCGGAGAGGACGGAATCACGGCGGGGGAGCTGTTTTTT; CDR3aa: CASGEDGITAGELFF